These 7 T cell receptor beta chains were sequenced from one sample in a study of blood T cells in healthy people across ages. Next came a second PCR, run for about 7 to 12 cycles, which used a sample-barcoded 5' primer along with a J-beta primer mix. Each CDR3 protein is one row after TCRdb ran MiXCR on the 5' RACE reads. The table includes more than 1,400,000 distinct CDR3 sequences, approximately 40% detected once. The sample was blood. The receptors here all came from a woman in her late teens or twenties in good health.

This clonotype has ten or more counts. The gene calls are TRBV20-1 and TRBJ2-3, with TRBD2 identical over 10 bases. J was trimmed by 4 bases and V by 6 bases; bases with no gene match: 4. The CDR3 totals 13 residues. Germline V gene lookup returns CDR1 DFQATT and CDR2 SNEGSKA (reference sequence). The CDR3 protein is CSALAGEADTQYF. CDR3 DNA: TGCAGTGCCCTAGCGGGAGAGGCAGATACGCAGTATTTT.

This clonotype was picked up one time. This rearrangement joins TRBV7-2 to TRBJ1-1; D unclear. Germline CDR1 reads SGHTA; CDR2 reads FQGNSA. The CDR3 extends over 13 amino acids. Trimming left V 5 bases short and J 2 bases short, with 9 bases between. The CDR3, as DNA: TGTGCCAGCAGCCCCCACCCAAACACTGAAGCTTTCTTT. This gives the protein CASSPHPNTEAFF.

The table lists this clonotype with a few counts. V and J are TRBV4-2 and TRBJ2-6; no definite D call. Germline-derived CDR1 and CDR2 are LGHNA and YNFKEQ. There are 13 residues in the CDR3. V gave up 5 bases and J gave up 3 bases, with 5 bases separating them. Here the CDR3 DNA reads TGTGCCAGCAGCATGGGTGGGGCCAACGTCCTGACTTTC. Residues: CASSMGGANVLTF.

V gene TRBV29-1 combines with J gene TRBJ2-5, with 9 bases lining up with TRBD1. The DNA end is a closer match to TRBJ2-7, so the J assignment may be wrong. Germline CDR1 SQVTM, CDR2 ANQGSEA. The CDR3 covers 14 residues. CDR3: CSVHGTGSRSEQYF. The DNA of the CDR3 is TGCAGCGTTCACGGGACAGGGTCGAGGTCCGAGCAGTACTTC.

The chain employs TRBV20-1 and TRBJ2-1; 14 bases match TRBD2. CDR1 is DFQATT and CDR2 is SNEGSKA in the germline V gene (reference sequence). V dropped 6 bases and J dropped 8; count of bases not matched to a gene: 6. This CDR3 region has 14 residues. The CDR3 bases are TGCAGTGCCGAGGGACTAGCGGGAGTCTATGAGCAGTTCTTC. Residues: CSAEGLAGVYEQFF.

This clonotype was picked up a small number of times. J is TRBJ2-5 and V is TRBV3-1; TRBD1 matches 7 bases. The CDR3 runs to 13 residues. CDR1 and CDR2 (germline): LGHDT, YNNKEL (reference sequence). V lost 7 bases and J lost 5; bases outside the gene matches: 7. The CDR3 sequence is CASNQGVRETQYF. DNA for the CDR3: TGTGCCAGCAACCAGGGGGTCCGGGAGACCCAGTACTTC.

The gene calls are TRBV5-4 and TRBJ1-1; 7 bases are a match to TRBD1. Germline values: CDR1 SGHNT, CDR2 YYREEE (reference sequence). The V gene end was trimmed by 2 bases and the J gene end by 6 bases; junction bases not matched to a gene: 7. The CDR3 contains 14 residues. In DNA form, the CDR3 reads TGTGCCAGCAGCTTAGCAGGGGGAAATGCTGAAGCTTTCTTT. It encodes CASSLAGGNAEAFF.